One and the same sample provided the 15 T cell receptor beta chains below, sequenced in a study of blood T cell repertoires in COVID-19. Method: immunoSEQ multiplex PCR; TCRdb's copy keeps in-frame clones and lacks some. The sample includes over 80,000 clones, around nine tenths of them seen just once. Sequences were obtained from peripheral blood. These TCRs come from a woman aged 80 or older with acute or convalescent COVID-19.

The chain uses TRBV20-1 and TRBJ1-1; perhaps TRBD1 as D (5 bases). The germline CDR1 and CDR2 sequences are DFQATT and SNEGSKA (reference sequence). The V and J ends lost 0 bases and 8 bases respectively, with 7 bases between them. This CDR3 spans 11 amino acids. The CDR3 DNA reads TGCAGTGCTAGAGAAAGGGGCGAAGCTTTCTTT. Its translation: CSARERGEAFF.

The rearrangement uses TRBV5-6 and TRBJ2-2; D possibly corresponds to TRBD1 (6 bases). V lost 0 bases and J lost 4, with 7 bases in between. The CDR3 consists of 14 residues. CDR1 and CDR2 (germline): SGHDT, YYEEEE. This CDR3 is CASSLVGGTGELFF. The DNA for the CDR3 is TGTGCCAGCAGCTTGGTAGGGGGCACCGGGGAGCTGTTTTTT.

The genes are TRBV7-2 and TRBJ1-4; 7 bases align to TRBD1. Germline CDR1 and CDR2: SGHTA and FQGNSA. The trim removed 2 bases at V and 6 bases at J, leaving 3 bases unmatched. The CDR3 totals 14 residues. The CDR3 DNA sequence: TGTGCCAGCAGCTTAAACAGGGGCTATGAAAAACTGTTTTTT. Its protein is CASSLNRGYEKLFF. Full variable domain (outside the CDR3, taken from reference TRBV7-2 and TRBJ1-4): GAGVSQSPSNKVTEKGKDVELRCDPISGHTALYWYRQSLGQGLEFLIYFQGNSAPDKSGLPSDRFSAERTGGSVSTLTIQRTQQEDSAVYLCASSLNRGYEKLFFGSGTQLSVL.

V and J are TRBV30 and TRBJ1-2; D gene unclear. The CDR3 covers 14 residues. V was cut by 0 bases and J by 7 bases, with 15 bases left in between. The germline V gene encodes CDR1 GTSNPN and CDR2 SVGIG (reference sequence). DNA of the CDR3: TGTGCCTGGAGTGTAACCAAGGCCACGGGTGGCTACACCTTC. Its protein product is CAWSVTKATGGYTF.

This chain uses TRBV10-3 with TRBJ2-5, with 9 nucleotides matching TRBD2. The germline V gene encodes CDR1 ENHRY and CDR2 SYGVKD. CDR3 length: 16 amino acids. Unmatched junction bases numbered 8, after V lost 0 bases and J lost 6 bases. CDR3 residues: CAISESGSGRHQTQYF. CDR3 nucleotides: TGTGCCATCAGTGAGTCCGGTAGCGGGAGACACCAGACCCAGTACTTC.

This chain uses TRBV3-1 (or the pseudogene TRBV3-2) with TRBJ1-4; the match to TRBD1 covers 10 bases. Germline lookup yields CDR1 LGHDT and CDR2 YNNKEL (reference sequence). J gave up 6 bases and V 3 bases, and 10 bases lay outside the gene matches. CDR3 length equals 17 residues. In DNA, the CDR3 is TGTGCCAGCAGCCATCGCCTCGGGACAGGGGAATATGAAAAACTGTTTTTT. Protein product: CASSHRLGTGEYEKLFF.

The V gene is TRBV6-5, the J gene TRBJ1-1, with D uncertain. The CDR3 length is 14 residues. Germline V gene sequence: CDR1 MNHEY, CDR2 SVGAGI. The V gene lost 3 bases and the J gene lost 0 bases, with 8 bases spanning the gap. This CDR3 is CASSYKQVNTEAFF. DNA for the CDR3: TGTGCCAGCAGTTATAAGCAGGTGAACACTGAAGCTTTCTTT.

The chain is built from TRBV5-4 and TRBJ2-3; 8 nucleotides align to TRBD2. The CDR3 covers 14 residues. In germline, CDR1 is SGHNT, CDR2 YYREEE (reference sequence). V dropped 4 bases and J dropped 6; count of bases not matched to a gene: 7. In DNA, the CDR3 is TGTGCCAGCAGCAATAGGGCTAGCGGGGATACGCAGTATTTT. It codes for CASSNRASGDTQYF.

The chain uses TRBV10-2 and TRBJ1-5, with a possible D match to TRBD1 (6 bases). The CDR3 is 15 residues long. Germline V gives CDR1 WSHSY, CDR2 SAAADI. V lost 3 bases and J lost 4, with 13 bases in between. CDR3 bases: TGCGCCAGCAGTGATGGGGGCAGGGGTAATCAGCCCCAGCATTTT. It specifies CASSDGGRGNQPQHF.

The chain combines TRBV5-1 with TRBJ1-1; D gene uncertain. The CDR3 contains 14 residues. Germline CDR1 reads SGHRS; CDR2 reads YFSETQ. The V gene lost 7 bases and the J gene lost 0 bases, with 13 bases spanning the gap. The CDR3 reads CASGSTGLNTEAFF. The CDR3 nucleotides are TGCGCCAGCGGATCGACGGGGTTGAACACTGAAGCTTTCTTT.

The chain links TRBV7-8 to TRBJ2-3, with 13 bases that match TRBD2. Germline V gene sequence: CDR1 SGHVS, CDR2 FQNEAQ. The CDR3 runs 16 residues. V gave up 5 bases and J gave up 6 bases; unmatched junction bases: 8. This CDR3 is CASSQLAGGREDTQYF. CDR3 sequence (DNA): TGTGCCAGCAGCCAACTAGCGGGAGGGAGAGAGGATACGCAGTATTTT.

The chain joins TRBV7-2 to TRBJ2-3; D ambiguous. CDR3 length equals 13 residues. Trimming removed 5 bases from V and 2 bases from J, with 8 bases in between. Germline V gene sequence: CDR1 SGHTA, CDR2 FQGNSA. The CDR3 bases are TGTGCCAGCAGCGTATTTTACACAGATACGCAGTATTTT. Its translation is CASSVFYTDTQYF.

The chain has TRBV6-5 and TRBJ1-1; the D gene is possibly TRBD1 (5 bases). V gave up 8 bases and J gave up 4 bases, with 11 bases separating them. Germline CDR1 MNHEY, CDR2 SVGAGI. This CDR3 is built from 12 residues. Here the CDR3 DNA reads TGTGCCAGCGAGGGACTTAGCACTGAAGCTTTCTTT. Amino acid sequence: CASEGLSTEAFF.

V is TRBV4-3 and J is TRBJ2-3; 10 nucleotides align to TRBD2. The V gene end was trimmed by 3 bases and the J gene end by 2 bases; junction bases not matched to a gene: 5. Germline assignment: CDR1 LGHNA and CDR2 YSLEER. CDR3 length: 16 residues. The CDR3 loop reads CASSQISGGFTDTQYF. CDR3 in DNA: TGCGCCAGCAGCCAGATTAGCGGGGGGTTCACAGATACGCAGTATTTT.

The rearrangement joins TRBV5-1 to TRBJ1-1, with D possibly being TRBD1 (6 bases). Trimming removed 0 bases at V and 3 bases at J, with 6 bases between. From germline, CDR1 is SGHRS and CDR2 YFSETQ. The CDR3 spans 13 residues. Written as DNA, the CDR3 is TGCGCCAGCAGCTTGGGGACAGACACTGAAGCTTTCTTT. Encoded protein: CASSLGTDTEAFF.